This T cell receptor (beta chain) was found in a study of a mutant IDH1 vaccine in newly diagnosed glioma listed by TCRdb under 2021. Concerning the study at large: Of the roughly 33 treated patients, approximately 62% were male and around 40% were female, and a mean age of roughly 41 years was recorded. Longitudinal TCRB deep sequencing was done for 25 to 30 treated patients, wherever samples were available for exploratory analyses. Peripheral blood samples were drawn at six visits, namely V03 (baseline), V05, V07, V10, V12 and V13. Prior to enrollment, standard therapy consisting of radiotherapy alone, temozolomide alone, or radiochemotherapy with temozolomide had been administered to patients, with the combination being received by most patients. Overall results and qualifications from the work: PBMC samples for TCRB deep sequencing were selected based on availability. Across multiple MHC alleles, vaccine-induced immune responses were seen in around 93% of patients. According to the authors, sample limitations meant that analyses of patient blood samples could not be reproduced. Pseudoprogression appeared unrelated to alterations in the top peripheral T cell clonotypes detected by TCRB sequencing.

To note about this clone: Its antigen is currently not known. The sample holds no much larger clone one base away, and base qualities are not on file.

The sample's time point label, in plain terms: baseline, week 1 (first vaccination visit). What the treatment or condition label conveys for this sample: pre-vaccination baseline after standard-of-care therapy. All donors had newly diagnosed IDH1-mutant astrocytomas of WHO grade 3 or 4 that showed loss of nuclear ATRX. The samples were drawn from NOA16, a multicentre, single-arm, open-label phase I trial in Germany that tested a mutant IDH1 peptide vaccine in humans for the first time. Blood drawn at visit V03 was used as the baseline sample for immunogenicity testing. Genomic DNA for TCRB sequencing was extracted from EDTA blood using the DNeasy Blood and Tissue Kit. V is shortened by 7 bases, J by 8 bases, and the region joining them spans 20 bases. The germline V gene gives CDR1 as SNHLY and CDR2 as FYNNEI. The CDR3 covers 15 residues, taking in both the cysteine and the phenylalanine. The only DNA kept is the CDR3, 45 bases in frame from the first base.

The library relied on the immunoSEQ multiplex PCR assay. Following the manufacturer's protocol, the hsTCRB Kit was used to amplify rearranged TCR beta chain sequences. Sequencing of TCRB libraries was carried out on an Illumina MiSeq. The study's processing was this. The proprietary platform of the kit vendor was used for demultiplexing, trimming and gene mapping. Here the immuneACCESS table is served through TCRdb, limited to in-frame sequences with V and J called. Missing clones are a known gap in these copies; in checked studies unresolved V genes cover under half, and the rest lacks a known reason. V and J calls and clone size are as listed in that table; D and trimming were resolved from the DNA. A total of about 66,000 clones appear in this sample, approximately 83% of them only once. 2.9% of the sample is in the top ten clones.

The chain employs TRBV2 and TRBJ2-2; TRBD2 is a weak D gene call, 6 bases matching. The source of this sequence is a man aged 30 to 45 with glioma. The input for sequencing was PBMCs, taken from a glioma patient treated with radiotherapy, temozolomide or both. The DNA reads as follows: TGTGCCAGCACCGGGACTCCCCCGAGCAGGGGGGAGCTGTTTTTT. Its amino acids are CASTGTPPSRGELFF.